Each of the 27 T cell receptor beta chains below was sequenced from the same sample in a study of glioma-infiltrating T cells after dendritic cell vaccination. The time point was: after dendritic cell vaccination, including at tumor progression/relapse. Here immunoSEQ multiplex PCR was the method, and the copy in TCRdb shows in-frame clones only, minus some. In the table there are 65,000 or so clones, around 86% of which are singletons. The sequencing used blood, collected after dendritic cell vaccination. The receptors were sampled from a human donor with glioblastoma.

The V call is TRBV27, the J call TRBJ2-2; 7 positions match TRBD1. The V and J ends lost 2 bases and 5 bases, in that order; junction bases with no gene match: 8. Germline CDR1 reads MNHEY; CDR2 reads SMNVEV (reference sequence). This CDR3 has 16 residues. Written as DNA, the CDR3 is TGTGCCAGCAGTTTAGGCCGACAGGGATATACCGGGGAGCTGTTTTTT. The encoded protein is CASSLGRQGYTGELFF.

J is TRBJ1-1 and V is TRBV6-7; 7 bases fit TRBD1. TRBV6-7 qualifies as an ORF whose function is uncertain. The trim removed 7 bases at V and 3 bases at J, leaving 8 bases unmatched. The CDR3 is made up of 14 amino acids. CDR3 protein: CASNLTGWDTEAFF. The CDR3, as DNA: TGTGCCAGCAATCTGACAGGGTGGGACACTGAAGCTTTCTTT.

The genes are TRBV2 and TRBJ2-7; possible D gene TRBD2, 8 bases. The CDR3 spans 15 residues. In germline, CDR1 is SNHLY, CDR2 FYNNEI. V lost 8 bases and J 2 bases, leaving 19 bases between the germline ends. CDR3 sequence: CASDEQGREAYEQYF. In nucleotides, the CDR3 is TGTGCCAGCGACGAACAGGGGCGGGAGGCCTACGAGCAGTACTTC.

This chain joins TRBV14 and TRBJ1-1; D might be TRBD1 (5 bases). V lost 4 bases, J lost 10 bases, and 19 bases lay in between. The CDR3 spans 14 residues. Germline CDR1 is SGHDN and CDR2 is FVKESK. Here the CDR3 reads CASSPIYPGGRAFF. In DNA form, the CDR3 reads TGTGCCAGCAGCCCCATCTATCCCGGGGGGAGAGCTTTCTTT.

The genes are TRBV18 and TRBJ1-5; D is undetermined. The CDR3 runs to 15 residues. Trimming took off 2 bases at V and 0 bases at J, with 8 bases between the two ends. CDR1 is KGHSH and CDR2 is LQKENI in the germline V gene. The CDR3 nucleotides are TGTGCCAGCTCACCAATTGGGCATAGCAATCAGCCCCAGCATTTT. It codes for CASSPIGHSNQPQHF.

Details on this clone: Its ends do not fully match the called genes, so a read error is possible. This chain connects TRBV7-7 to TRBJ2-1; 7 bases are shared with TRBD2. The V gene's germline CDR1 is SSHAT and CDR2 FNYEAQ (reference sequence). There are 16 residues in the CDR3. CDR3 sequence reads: CASSLGGSGPYNEQFF. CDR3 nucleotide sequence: TGTGCTAGCAGCTTAGGCGGGAGTGGACCCTACAATGAGCAGTTCTTC.

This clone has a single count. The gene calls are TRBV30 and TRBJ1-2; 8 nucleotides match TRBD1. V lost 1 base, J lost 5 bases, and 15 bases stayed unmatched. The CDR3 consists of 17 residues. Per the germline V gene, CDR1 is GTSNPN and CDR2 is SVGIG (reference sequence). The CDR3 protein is CAWSADRGLQNPYGYTF. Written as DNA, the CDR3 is TGTGCCTGGAGTGCTGACAGGGGACTCCAAAACCCTTATGGCTACACCTTC.

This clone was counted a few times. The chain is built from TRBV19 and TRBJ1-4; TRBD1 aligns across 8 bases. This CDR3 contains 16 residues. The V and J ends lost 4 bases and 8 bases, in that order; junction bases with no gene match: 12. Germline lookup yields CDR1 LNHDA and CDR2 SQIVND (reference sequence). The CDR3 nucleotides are TGTGCCAGTAGTACCTTCTCAGGGGGCGATAACGAAAAACTGTTTTTT. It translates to CASSTFSGGDNEKLFF.

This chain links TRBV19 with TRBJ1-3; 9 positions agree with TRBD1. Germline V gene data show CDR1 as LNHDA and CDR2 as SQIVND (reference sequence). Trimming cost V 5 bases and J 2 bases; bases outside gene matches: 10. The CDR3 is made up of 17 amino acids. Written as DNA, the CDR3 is TGTGCCAGTAGTCCCCAGGGACAGGGTGTTACTGGAAACACCATATATTTT. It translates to CASSPQGQGVTGNTIYF.

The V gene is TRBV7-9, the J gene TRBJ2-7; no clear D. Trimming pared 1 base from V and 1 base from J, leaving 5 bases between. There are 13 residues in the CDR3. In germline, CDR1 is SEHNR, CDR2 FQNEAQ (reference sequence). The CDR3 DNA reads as TGTGCCAGCAGCTTAGAGCTGTCCTACGAGCAGTACTTC. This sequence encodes CASSLELSYEQYF.

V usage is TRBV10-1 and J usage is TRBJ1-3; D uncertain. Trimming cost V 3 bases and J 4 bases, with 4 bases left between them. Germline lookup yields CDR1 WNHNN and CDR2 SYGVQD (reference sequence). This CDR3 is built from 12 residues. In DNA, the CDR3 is TGCGCCAGCAGTGACCGGGGAAACACCATATATTTT. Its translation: CASSDRGNTIYF.

CDR3 in DNA: TGTGCCAGTAGTTCATTGTTGACAGGGTGGAGTGAAAAACTGTTTTTT. It encodes CASSSLLTGWSEKLFF. The chain recombines TRBV19 with TRBJ1-4; 7 bases line up with TRBD1. Trimming at V came to 5 bases and at J to 7 bases, leaving 13 bases not matched to a gene. Germline CDR1 LNHDA, CDR2 SQIVND (reference sequence). This CDR3 contains 16 residues.

This CDR3 is CASSLGVRGNEKLFF. The DNA of the CDR3 is TGCGCCAGCAGCTTGGGGGTCAGAGGAAATGAAAAACTGTTTTTT. This chain links TRBV5-1 with TRBJ1-4; D unresolved. Deletions cut 0 bases from V and 5 bases from J, with 11 bases between. The CDR3 length is 15 residues. Germline-derived CDR1 and CDR2 are SGHRS and YFSETQ.

The CDR3 DNA sequence: TGCGCCAGCAGCTTTGGGCCAGGGGTAAGCAATCAGCCCCAGCATTTT. This translates into CASSFGPGVSNQPQHF. This chain links TRBV5-1 with TRBJ1-5, with TRBD1 as a possible D gene (6 bases). This CDR3 is built from 16 residues. The V gene lost 2 bases and the J gene lost 1 base, with 13 bases spanning the gap. Germline V lookup: CDR1 SGHRS, CDR2 YFSETQ.

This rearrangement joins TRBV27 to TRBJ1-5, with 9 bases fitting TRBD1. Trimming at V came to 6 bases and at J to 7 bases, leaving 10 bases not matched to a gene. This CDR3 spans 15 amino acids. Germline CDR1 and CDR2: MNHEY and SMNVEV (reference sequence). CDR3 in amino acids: CASSRTGDRVQPQHF. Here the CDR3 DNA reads TGTGCCAGCAGCCGGACAGGGGATCGCGTCCAGCCCCAGCATTTT.

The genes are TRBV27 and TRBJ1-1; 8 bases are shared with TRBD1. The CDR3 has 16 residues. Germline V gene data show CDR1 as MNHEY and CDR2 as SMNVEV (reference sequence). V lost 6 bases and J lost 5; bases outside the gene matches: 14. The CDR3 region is CASSFQGQGRKTEAFF. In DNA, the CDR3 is TGTGCCAGCAGCTTCCAAGGACAGGGCAGGAAAACTGAAGCTTTCTTT.

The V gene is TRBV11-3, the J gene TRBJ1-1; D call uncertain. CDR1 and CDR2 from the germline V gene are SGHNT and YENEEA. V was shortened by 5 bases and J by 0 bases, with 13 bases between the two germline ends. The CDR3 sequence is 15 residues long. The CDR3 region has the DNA TGTGCCAGCAGCCTAACCCCCGGGGTGAACACTGAAGCTTTCTTT. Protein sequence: CASSLTPGVNTEAFF.

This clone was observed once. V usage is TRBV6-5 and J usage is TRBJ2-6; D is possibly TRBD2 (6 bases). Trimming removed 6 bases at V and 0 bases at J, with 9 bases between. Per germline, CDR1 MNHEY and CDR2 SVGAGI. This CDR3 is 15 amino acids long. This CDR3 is CASRVGSSGANVLTF. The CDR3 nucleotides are TGTGCCAGCAGGGTCGGGAGCTCTGGGGCCAACGTCCTGACTTTC.

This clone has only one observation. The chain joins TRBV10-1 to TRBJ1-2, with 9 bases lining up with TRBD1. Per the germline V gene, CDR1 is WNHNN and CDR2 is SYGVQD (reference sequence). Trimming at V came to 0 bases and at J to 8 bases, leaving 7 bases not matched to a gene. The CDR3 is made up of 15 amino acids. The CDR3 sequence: CASSESTGGLGGYTF. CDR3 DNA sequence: TGCGCCAGCAGTGAGTCTACAGGGGGCTTAGGAGGCTACACCTTC.

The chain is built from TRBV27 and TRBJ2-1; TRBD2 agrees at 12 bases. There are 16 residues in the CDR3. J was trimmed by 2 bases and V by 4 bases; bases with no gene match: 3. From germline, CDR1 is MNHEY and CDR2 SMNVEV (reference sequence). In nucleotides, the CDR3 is TGTGCCAGCAGTTCAAGACTAGCGGGAGCCTACAATGAGCAGTTCTTC. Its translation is CASSSRLAGAYNEQFF.

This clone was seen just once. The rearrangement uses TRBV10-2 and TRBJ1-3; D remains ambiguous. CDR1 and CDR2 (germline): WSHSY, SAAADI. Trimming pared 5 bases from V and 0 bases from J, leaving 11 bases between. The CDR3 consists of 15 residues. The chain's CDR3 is CASSSQAPSGNTIYF. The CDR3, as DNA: TGCGCCAGCAGTAGTCAGGCCCCCTCTGGAAACACCATATATTTT.

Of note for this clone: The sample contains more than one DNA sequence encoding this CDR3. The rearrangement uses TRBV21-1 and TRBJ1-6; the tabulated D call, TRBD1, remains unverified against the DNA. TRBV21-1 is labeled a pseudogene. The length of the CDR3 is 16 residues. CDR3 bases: TGTGCCAGCAGCAATCAGGACAATCCGTATAATTCCCCCCTCCACTTT. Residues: CASSNQDNPYNSPLHF.

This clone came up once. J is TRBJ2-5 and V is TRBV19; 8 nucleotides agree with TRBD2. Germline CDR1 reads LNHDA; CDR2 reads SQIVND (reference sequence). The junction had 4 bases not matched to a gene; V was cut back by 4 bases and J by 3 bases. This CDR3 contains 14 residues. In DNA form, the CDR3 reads TGTGCCAGTAGTAACGGCGGGGGGAAAGAGACCCAGTACTTC. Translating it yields CASSNGGGKETQYF.

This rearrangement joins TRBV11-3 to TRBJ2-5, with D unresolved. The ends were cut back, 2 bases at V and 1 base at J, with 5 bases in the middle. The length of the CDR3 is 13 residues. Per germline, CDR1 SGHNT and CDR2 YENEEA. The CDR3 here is CASSLIVQETQYF. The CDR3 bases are TGTGCCAGCAGCTTAATCGTCCAAGAGACCCAGTACTTC.

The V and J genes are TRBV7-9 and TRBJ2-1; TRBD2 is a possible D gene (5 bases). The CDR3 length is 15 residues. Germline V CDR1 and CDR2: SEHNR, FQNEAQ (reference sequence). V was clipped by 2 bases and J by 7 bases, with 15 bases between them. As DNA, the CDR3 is TGTGCCAGCAGCTTACGGGATTACCGTTCTAATGAGCAGTTCTTC. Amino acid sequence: CASSLRDYRSNEQFF.

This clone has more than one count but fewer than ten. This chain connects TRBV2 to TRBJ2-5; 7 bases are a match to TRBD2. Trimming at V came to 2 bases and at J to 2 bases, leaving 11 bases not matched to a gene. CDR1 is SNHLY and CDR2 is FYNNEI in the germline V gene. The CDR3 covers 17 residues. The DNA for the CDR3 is TGTGCCAGCAGTGAACTTGTCGGACTGGGAGGGCAAGAGACCCAGTACTTC. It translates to CASSELVGLGGQETQYF.

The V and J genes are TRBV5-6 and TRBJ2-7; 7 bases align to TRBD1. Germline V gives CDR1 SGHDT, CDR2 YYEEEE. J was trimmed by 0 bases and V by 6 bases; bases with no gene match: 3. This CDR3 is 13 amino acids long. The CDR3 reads CASIQGTSYEQYF. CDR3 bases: TGTGCCAGCATACAGGGGACCTCCTACGAGCAGTACTTC.